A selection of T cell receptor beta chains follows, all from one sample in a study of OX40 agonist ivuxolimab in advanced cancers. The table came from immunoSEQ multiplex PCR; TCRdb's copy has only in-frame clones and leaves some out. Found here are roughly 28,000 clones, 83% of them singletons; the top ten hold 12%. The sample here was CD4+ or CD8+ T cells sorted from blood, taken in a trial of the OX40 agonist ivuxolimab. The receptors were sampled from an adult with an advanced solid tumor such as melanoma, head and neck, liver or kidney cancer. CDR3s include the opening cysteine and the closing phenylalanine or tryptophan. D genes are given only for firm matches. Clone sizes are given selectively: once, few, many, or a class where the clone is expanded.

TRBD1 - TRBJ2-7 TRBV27 TGTGCCAGCAGACGGACAGGGGTTTTCAACGAGCAGTACTTC CASRRTGVFNEQYF
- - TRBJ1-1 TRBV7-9 TGTGCCAGCAGCTCTGCCGGGACGGTGAACACTGAAGCTTTCTTT CASSSAGTVNTEAFF
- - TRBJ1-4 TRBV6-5 TGTGCCAGCAGTTACTCGACAGAGGGCGGTGAAGAAAAACTGTTTTTT CASSYSTEGGEEKLFF
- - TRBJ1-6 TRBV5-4 TGTGCCAGCAGCCCTGGATCCTATAATTCACCCCTCCACTTT CASSPGSYNSPLHF
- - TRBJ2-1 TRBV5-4 TGTGCCAGCAGCTTAGGGGTTGAGCAGTTCTTC CASSLGVEQFF
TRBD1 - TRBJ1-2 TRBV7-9 TGTGCCAGCAGCGACGACAGGGGGCGGGTCTATGGCTACACCTTC CASSDDRGRVYGYTF
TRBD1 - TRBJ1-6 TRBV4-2 TGTGCCAGCAGCTCAGGGACAGGGAATAATTCACCCCTCCACTTT CASSSGTGNNSPLHF
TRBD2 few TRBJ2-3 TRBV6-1 TGTGCCAGCAGGGAACTAGCGGGTTTGTTAGATACGCAGTATTTT CASRELAGLLDTQYF
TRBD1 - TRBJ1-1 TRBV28 TGTGCCAGCAGTCCCCACAGGGGGAACACTGAAGCTTTCTTT CASSPHRGNTEAFF
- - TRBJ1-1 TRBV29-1 TGCAGCGCTACGTGGGCTGAATTAAACACTGAAGCTTTCTTT CSATWAELNTEAFF
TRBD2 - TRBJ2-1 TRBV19 TGTGCCAGTAGCCTCGGATCGGGGGGTGAGCAGTTCTTC CASSLGSGGEQFF
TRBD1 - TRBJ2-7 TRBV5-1 TGCGCCAGCAGCTTGGGCTTCCAGGGGGCAAGAAACGAGCAGTACTTC CASSLGFQGARNEQYF
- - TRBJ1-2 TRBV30 TGTGCCTGGGCGCATAGTAACTATGGCTACACCTTC CAWAHSNYGYTF
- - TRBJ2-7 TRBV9 TGTGCCAGCAGCGTAGCGAGTTCTTTAGCGGCCGAGCAGTACTTC CASSVASSLAAEQYF
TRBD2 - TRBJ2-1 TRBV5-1 TGCGCCAGCAGCGAGCGGGGCGAATACAATGAGCAGTTCTTC CASSERGEYNEQFF
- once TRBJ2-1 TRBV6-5 TGTGCCAGCAAAACCTCAGGGGGGGGAGATGAGCAGTTCTTC CASKTSGGGDEQFF
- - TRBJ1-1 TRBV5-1 TGCGCCAGCAGCCCAGCGGGTAAAGTTTCTTACACTGAAGCTTTCTTT CASSPAGKVSYTEAFF
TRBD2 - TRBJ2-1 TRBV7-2 TGTGCCAGCAGCGGTAGCGGGGGTGACTACAATGAGCAGTTCTTC CASSGSGGDYNEQFF
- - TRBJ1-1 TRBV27 TGTGCCAGCAGTTTAGGACGGAACACTGAAGCTTTCTTT CASSLGRNTEAFF
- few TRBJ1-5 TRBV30 TGTGCCTGGAGTGGACAGGTTAGCAATCAGCCCCAGCATTTT CAWSGQVSNQPQHF
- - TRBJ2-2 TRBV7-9 TGTGCCAGCAGCTTAGATACCGGGGAGCTGTTTTTT CASSLDTGELFF
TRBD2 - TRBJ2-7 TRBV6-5 TGTGCCAGCAGTACCGGGGGGGGGTTCTACGAGCAGTACTTC CASSTGGGFYEQYF
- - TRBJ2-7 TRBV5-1 TGCGCCAGCAGCTTGGAGGGGACAGCCGCGGGGGAGCAGTACTTC CASSLEGTAAGEQYF
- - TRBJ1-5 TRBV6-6 TGTGCCAGCAGTTACTCGTCGTGGCCCCAGCATTTT CASSYSSWPQHF
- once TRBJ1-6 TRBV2 TGTGCCAGCAGTGAAACCCCGGGCCCCCTTAATTCACCCCTCCACTTT CASSETPGPLNSPLHF
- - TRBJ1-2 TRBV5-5 TGTGCCAGCAGCTTGGCCTCGGGGGCCTACGGCTACACCTTC CASSLASGAYGYTF
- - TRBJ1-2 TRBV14 TGTGCCAGCAGCCAAGTTAAGCGGGGCAGGGAGTTTGATGGCTACACCTTC CASSQVKRGREFDGYTF
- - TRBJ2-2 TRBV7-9 TGTGCCAGCTCCCAGGCCGGGGAGCTGTTTTTT CASSQAGELFF
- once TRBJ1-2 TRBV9 TGTGCCAGCAGCGTAGGGAGCTTTACTAACTATGGCTACACCTTC CASSVGSFTNYGYTF
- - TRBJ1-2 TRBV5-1 TGCGCCAGCAGAGATACGGGACACATCTATGGCTACACCTTC CASRDTGHIYGYTF
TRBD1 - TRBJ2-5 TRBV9 TGTGCCAGCAGCGCACCCGGGACAGAAGAGACCCAGTACTTC CASSAPGTEETQYF
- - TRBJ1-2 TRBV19 TGTGCCAGTAGTGGCGACAGCTATGGCTACACCTTC CASSGDSYGYTF
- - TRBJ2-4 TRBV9 TGTGCCAGCAGCGTAGGGACGGGACCCAACATTCAGTACTTC CASSVGTGPNIQYF
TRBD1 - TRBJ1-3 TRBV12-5 TGTGCTAGTGGTGACGGGACAGGGGTGTCTGGAAACACCATATATTTT CASGDGTGVSGNTIYF
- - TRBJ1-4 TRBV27 TGTGCCAGCAGTTTATTCAGATTCAATGAAAAACTGTTTTTT CASSLFRFNEKLFF
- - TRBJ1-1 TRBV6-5 TGTGCCAGCAGTGTTGGGGACGGCTACACTGAAGCTTTCTTT CASSVGDGYTEAFF
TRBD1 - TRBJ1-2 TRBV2 TGTGCCAGCAGTGGGGGACAGGGGGGTAACTATGGCTACACCTTC CASSGGQGGNYGYTF
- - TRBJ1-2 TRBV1 TGCACCAGCAGGGATGCAATTTGTGCAAAGACCTATGGCTACACCTTC CTSRDAICAKTYGYTF
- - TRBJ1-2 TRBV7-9 TGTGCCAGCAGCCCTAAGGACACGGGCTACACCTTC CASSPKDTGYTF
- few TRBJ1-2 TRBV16 TGTGCCAGCAGCCCGACAAGGACGCGAACTAACTATGGCTACACCTTC CASSPTRTRTNYGYTF
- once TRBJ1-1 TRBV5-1 TGCGCCAGCAGCCTTACAGGGAACACTGAAGCTTTCTTT CASSLTGNTEAFF
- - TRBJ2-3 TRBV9 TGTGCCAGCAGCGACTGGCGGGGAGGTTACACAGATACGCAGTATTTT CASSDWRGGYTDTQYF
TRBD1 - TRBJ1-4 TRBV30 TGTGCCTGGGGGACAGGGAATGGGGAAAAACTGTTTTTT CAWGTGNGEKLFF
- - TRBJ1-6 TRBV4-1 TGCGCCAGCAGGCCCTCGGGCCCGATCCGTCCTTCACCCCTCCACTTT CASRPSGPIRPSPLHF
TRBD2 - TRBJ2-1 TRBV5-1 TGCGCCAGCAGCTTAGGTTGGACTAGCGGCAATGAGCAGTTCTTC CASSLGWTSGNEQFF
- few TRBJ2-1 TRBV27 TGTGCCAGCATGGTGGGGGCGGCCTACAATGAGCAGTTCTTC CASMVGAAYNEQFF
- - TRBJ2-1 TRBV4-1 TGCGCCAGCAGCCCAGAGTGGACTTATAACAATGAGCAGTTCTTC CASSPEWTYNNEQFF
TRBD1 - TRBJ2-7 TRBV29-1 TGCAGCGTCCTCGGTCGGGACAGGGGCTACGAGCAGTACTTC CSVLGRDRGYEQYF